This T cell receptor beta chain appears in the sequencing data of a study of blood T cell repertoires in COVID-19. For the study at large: COVID-19 samples collected from the United States, Italy and Spain covered acute and convalescent phases.

Method: immunoSEQ multiplex PCR; TCRdb's copy keeps in-frame clones and lacks some. Of 25,000 to 35,000 clones listed, roughly 89% are singletons. J gave up 1 base and V 5 bases, and 7 bases lay outside the gene matches. The CDR3 sequence is 15 residues long. Per germline, CDR1 SGHRS and CDR2 YFSETQ. The receptor was isolated from a man at least 80 years old with acute or convalescent COVID-19. The chain employs TRBV5-1 and TRBJ1-2, with 8 bases matching TRBD1. Sample: peripheral blood. CDR3 bases: TGCGCCAGCAGGGACAGGGTTTCCCTTAACTATGGCTACACCTTC. Protein: CASRDRVSLNYGYTF.